This TCR beta chain is from a study of blood T cell repertoires in COVID-19. As for the study in general: Samples representing acute and convalescent COVID-19 were sourced from the United States, Italy and Spain. PBMCs, B-cell-depleted T cells, or T cells were the source of the cDNA or gDNA that made up the material.

This CDR3 region has 14 residues. CDR1 is MNHEY, CDR2 SVGAGI, per germline. J lost 7 bases, V lost 7 bases, and 10 bases had no gene match. Original handling: Reference gene primer amplification gave estimated nucleated cell counts. Repertoires were generated with immunoSEQ multiplex PCR, while TCRdb's copy carries only in-frame clones and drops some. V and J calls and clone size are copied from that table; D and trimming were computed from the DNA. This table holds about 140,000 clones, around 76% found once. Only a few counts were recorded for this clone. The chain joins TRBV6-5 to TRBJ1-5, with 7 positions matching TRBD1. The receptor was isolated from a man at least 80 years old with acute or convalescent COVID-19. Sequencing was done on a sample of peripheral blood. The CDR3 is CASTSLTGDQPQHF. Written as DNA, the CDR3 is TGTGCCAGCACCTCGTTAACAGGGGACCAGCCCCAGCATTTT.